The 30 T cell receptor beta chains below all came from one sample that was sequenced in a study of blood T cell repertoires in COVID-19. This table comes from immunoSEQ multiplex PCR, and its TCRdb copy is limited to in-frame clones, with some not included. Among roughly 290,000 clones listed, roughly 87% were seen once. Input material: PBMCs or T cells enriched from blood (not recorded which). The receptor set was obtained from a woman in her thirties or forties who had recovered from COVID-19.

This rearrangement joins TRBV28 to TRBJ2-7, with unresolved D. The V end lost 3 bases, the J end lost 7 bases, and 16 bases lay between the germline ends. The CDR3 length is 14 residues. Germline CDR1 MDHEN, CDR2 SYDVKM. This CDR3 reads CASSFGRERREQYF. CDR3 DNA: TGTGCCAGCAGTTTTGGAAGAGAGCGTCGGGAGCAGTACTTC.

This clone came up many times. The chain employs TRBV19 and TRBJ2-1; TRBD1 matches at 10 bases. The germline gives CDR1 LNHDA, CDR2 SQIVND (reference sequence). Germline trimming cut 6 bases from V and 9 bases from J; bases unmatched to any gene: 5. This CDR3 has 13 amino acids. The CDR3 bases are TGTGCCAGTAGCCCGGGACAGGGGTTTGAGCAGTTCTTC. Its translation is CASSPGQGFEQFF.

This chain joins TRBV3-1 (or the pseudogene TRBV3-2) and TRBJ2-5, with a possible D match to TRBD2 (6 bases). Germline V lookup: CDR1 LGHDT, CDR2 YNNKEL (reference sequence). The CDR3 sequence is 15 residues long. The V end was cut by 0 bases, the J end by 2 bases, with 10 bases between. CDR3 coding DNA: TGTGCCAGCAGCCAAGAATACGGGGGACAAGAGACCCAGTACTTC. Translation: CASSQEYGGQETQYF.

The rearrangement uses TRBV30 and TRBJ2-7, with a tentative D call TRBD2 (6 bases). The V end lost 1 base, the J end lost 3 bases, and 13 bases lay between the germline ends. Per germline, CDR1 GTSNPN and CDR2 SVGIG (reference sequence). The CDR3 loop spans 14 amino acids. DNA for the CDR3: TGTGCCTGGAGTGGTAGCGGACTACACTACGAGCAGTACTTC. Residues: CAWSGSGLHYEQYF.

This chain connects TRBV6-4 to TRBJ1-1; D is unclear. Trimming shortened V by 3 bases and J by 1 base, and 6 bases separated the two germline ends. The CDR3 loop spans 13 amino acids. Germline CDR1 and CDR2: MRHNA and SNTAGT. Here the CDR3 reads CASSEEENTEAFF. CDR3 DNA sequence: TGTGCCAGCAGTGAGGAGGAGAACACTGAAGCTTTCTTT.

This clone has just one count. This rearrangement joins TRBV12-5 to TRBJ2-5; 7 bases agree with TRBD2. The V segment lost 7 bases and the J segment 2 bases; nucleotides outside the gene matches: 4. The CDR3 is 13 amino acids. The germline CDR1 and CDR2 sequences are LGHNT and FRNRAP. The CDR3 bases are TGTGCTAGTGCAGCGGGGCTACAAGAGACCCAGTACTTC. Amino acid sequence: CASAAGLQETQYF.

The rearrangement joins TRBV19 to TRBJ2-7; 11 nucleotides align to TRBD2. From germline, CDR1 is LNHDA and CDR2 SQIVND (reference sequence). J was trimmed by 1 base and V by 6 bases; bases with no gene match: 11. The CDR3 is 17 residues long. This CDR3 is CASRPSASGRHSYEQYF. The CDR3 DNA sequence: TGTGCCAGTAGACCCTCGGCTAGCGGGAGGCATTCCTACGAGCAGTACTTC.

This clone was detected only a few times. The chain's CDR3 is CASSFPGTGGRETQYF. As DNA, the CDR3 is TGTGCCAGCAGTTTCCCCGGGACAGGGGGGAGAGAGACCCAGTACTTC. The V gene is TRBV28, the J gene TRBJ2-5, with 11 bases that match TRBD1. Germline CDR1 MDHEN, CDR2 SYDVKM. With V trimmed by 3 bases and J by 4 bases, 7 bases remained unmatched. The CDR3 sequence is 16 residues long.

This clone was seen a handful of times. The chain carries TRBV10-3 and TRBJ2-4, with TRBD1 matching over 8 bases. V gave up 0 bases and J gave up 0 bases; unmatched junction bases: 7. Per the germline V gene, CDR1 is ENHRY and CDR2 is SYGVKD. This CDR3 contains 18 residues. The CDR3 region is CAISESNSQGVAKNIQYF. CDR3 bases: TGTGCCATCAGTGAGTCGAATTCACAGGGGGTAGCCAAAAACATTCAGTACTTC.

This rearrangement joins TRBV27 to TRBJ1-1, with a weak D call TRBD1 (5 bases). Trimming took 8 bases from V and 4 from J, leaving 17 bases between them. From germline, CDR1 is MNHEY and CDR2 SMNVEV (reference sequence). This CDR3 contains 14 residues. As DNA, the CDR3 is TGTGCCAGCTGGAGGGACCTCACGGGCACTGAAGCTTTCTTT. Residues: CASWRDLTGTEAFF.

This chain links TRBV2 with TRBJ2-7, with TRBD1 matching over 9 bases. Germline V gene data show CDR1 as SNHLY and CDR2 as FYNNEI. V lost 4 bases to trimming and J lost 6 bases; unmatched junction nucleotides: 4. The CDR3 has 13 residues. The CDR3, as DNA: TGTGCCAGCAGTGGAGGACAGGGGTTCGAGCAGTACTTC. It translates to CASSGGQGFEQYF.

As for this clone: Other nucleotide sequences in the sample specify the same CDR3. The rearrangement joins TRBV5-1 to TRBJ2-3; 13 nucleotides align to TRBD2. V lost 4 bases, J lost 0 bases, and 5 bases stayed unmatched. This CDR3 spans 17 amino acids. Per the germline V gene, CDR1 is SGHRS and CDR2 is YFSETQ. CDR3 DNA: TGCGCCAGCAGCCTGGGACTAGCGGGGTCTAGCACAGATACGCAGTATTTT. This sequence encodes CASSLGLAGSSTDTQYF. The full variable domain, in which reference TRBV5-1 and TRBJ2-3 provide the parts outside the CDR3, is KAGVTQTPRYLIKTRGQQVTLSCSPISGHRSVSWYQQTPGQGLQFLFEYFSETQRNKGNFPGRFSGRQFSNSRSEMNVSTLELGDSALYLCASSLGLAGSSTDTQYFGPGTRLTVL.

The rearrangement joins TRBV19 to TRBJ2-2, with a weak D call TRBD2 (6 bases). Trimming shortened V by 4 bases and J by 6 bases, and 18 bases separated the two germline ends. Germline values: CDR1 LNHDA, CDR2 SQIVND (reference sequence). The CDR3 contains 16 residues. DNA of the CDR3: TGTGCCAGTAGTAGCCGGCCGCGCGGGGAGTCCGGGGAGCTGTTTTTT. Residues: CASSSRPRGESGELFF.

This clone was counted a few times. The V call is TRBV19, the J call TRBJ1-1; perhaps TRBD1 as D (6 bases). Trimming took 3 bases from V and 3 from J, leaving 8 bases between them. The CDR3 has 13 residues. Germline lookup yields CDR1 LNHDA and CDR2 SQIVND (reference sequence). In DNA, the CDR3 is TGTGCCAGTAGTATCAACAGGGACACTGAAGCTTTCTTT. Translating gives CASSINRDTEAFF.

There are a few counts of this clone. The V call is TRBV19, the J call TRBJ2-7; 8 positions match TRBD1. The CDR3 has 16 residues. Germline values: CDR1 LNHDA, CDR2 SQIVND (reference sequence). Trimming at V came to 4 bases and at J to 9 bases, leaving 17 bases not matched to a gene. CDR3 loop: CASSTRGTGARLGQYF. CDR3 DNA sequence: TGTGCCAGTAGTACAAGGGGGACAGGTGCTCGTTTAGGGCAGTACTTC.

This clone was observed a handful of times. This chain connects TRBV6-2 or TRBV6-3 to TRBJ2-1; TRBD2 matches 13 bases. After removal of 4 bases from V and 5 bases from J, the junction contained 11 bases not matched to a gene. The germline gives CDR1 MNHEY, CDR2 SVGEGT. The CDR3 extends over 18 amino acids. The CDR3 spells CASSSLGLAGLANNEQFF. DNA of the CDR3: TGTGCCAGCAGTTCCTTGGGACTAGCGGGACTAGCGAACAATGAGCAGTTCTTC.

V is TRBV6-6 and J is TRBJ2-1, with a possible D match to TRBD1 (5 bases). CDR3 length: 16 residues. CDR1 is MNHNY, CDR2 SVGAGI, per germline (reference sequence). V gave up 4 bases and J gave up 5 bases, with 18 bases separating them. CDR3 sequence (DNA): TGTGCCAGCAGTTTACCCCGGCAGGGAAAGGACAATGAGCAGTTCTTC. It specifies CASSLPRQGKDNEQFF.

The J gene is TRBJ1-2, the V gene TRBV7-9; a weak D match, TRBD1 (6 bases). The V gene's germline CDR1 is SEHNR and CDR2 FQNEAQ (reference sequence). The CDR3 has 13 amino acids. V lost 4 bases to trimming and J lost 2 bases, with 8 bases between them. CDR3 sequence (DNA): TGTGCCAGCAGCTCCACAGGGAACTATGGCTACACCTTC. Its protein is CASSSTGNYGYTF.

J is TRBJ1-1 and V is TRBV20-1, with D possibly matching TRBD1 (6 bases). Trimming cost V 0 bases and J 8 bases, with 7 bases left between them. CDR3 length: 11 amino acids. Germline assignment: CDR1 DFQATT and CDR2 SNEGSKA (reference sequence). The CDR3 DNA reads TGCAGTGCTAGAGAAGACAGGGAAGCTTTCTTT. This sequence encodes CSAREDREAFF.

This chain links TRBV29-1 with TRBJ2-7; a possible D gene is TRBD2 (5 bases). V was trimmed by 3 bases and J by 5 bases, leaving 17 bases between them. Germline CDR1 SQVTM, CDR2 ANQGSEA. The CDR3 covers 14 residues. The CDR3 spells CSVEASGLIDEQYF. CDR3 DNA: TGCAGCGTTGAGGCCAGCGGCCTCATAGACGAGCAGTACTTC.

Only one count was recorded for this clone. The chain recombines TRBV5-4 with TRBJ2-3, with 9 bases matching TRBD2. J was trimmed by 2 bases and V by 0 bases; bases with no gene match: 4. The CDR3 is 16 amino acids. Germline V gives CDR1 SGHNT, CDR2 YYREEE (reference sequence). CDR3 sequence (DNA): TGTGCCAGCAGCTTGGTGACTAGCGGTACCACAGATACGCAGTATTTT. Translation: CASSLVTSGTTDTQYF.

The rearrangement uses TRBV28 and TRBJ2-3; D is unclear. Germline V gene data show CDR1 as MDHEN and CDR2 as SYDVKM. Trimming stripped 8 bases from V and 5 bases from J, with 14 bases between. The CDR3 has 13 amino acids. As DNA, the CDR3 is TGTGCCAGCCTGTCCCTCTATGGAGATACGCAGTATTTT. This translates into CASLSLYGDTQYF.

The CDR3 DNA sequence: TGTGCCAGCAGCCGAACCAGGGGGGCAGATACGCAGTATTTT. Amino acids: CASSRTRGADTQYF. The chain links TRBV14 to TRBJ2-3, with D perhaps matching TRBD1 (7 bases). CDR3 length equals 14 residues. Germline CDR1 and CDR2: SGHDN and FVKESK. Trimming took off 4 bases at V and 4 bases at J, with 12 bases between the two ends. The full variable domain, rest sourced from reference TRBV14 and TRBJ2-3, is EAGVTQFPSHSVIEKGQTVTLRCDPISGHDNLYWYRRVMGKEIKFLLHFVKESKQDESGMPNNRFLAERTGGTYSTLKVQPAELEDSGVYFCASSRTRGADTQYFGPGTRLTVL.

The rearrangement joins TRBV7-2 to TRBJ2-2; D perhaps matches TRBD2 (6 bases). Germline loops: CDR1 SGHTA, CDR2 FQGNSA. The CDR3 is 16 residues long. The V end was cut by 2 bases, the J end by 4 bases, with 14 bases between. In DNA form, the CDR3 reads TGTGCCAGCAGCTTATTTGAGGCGGGGAGCACCGGGGAGCTGTTTTTT. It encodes CASSLFEAGSTGELFF.

The CDR3, as DNA: TGTGCCAGCAATCGACGGGACAGGGGGGCGCTCTTAGGGGAAAAACTGTTTTTT. Translation gives CASNRRDRGALLGEKLFF. V is TRBV2 and J is TRBJ1-4, with TRBD1 matching 11 bases. Germline loops: CDR1 SNHLY, CDR2 FYNNEI. This CDR3 has 18 residues. Trimming removed 7 bases from V and 8 bases from J; junction bases left unmatched: 18. Based on the CDR3 plus reference TRBV2 and TRBJ1-4, the full variable domain is EPEVTQTPSHQVTQMGQEVILRCVPISNHLYFYWYRQILGQKVEFLVSFYNNEISEKSEIFDDQFSVERPDGSNFTLKIRSTKLEDSAMYFCASNRRDRGALLGEKLFFGSGTQLSVL.

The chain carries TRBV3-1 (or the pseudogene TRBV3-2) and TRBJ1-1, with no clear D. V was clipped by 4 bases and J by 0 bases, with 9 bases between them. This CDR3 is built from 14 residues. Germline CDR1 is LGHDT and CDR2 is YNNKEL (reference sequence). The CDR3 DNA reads TGTGCCAGCAGCCTCTTGGGCGTGAACACTGAAGCTTTCTTT. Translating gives CASSLLGVNTEAFF.

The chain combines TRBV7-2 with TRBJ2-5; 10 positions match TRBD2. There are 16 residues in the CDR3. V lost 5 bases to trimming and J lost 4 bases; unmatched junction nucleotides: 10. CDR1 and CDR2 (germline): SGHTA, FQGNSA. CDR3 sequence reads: CASSPTYRLAGETQYF. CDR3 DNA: TGTGCCAGCAGCCCCACATACCGACTAGCGGGAGAGACCCAGTACTTC.

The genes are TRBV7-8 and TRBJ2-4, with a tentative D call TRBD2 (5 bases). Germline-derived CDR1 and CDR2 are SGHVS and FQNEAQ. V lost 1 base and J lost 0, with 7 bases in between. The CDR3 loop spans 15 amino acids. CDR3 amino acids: CASSLGGLAKNIQYF. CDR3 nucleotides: TGTGCCAGCAGCTTAGGAGGGTTAGCCAAAAACATTCAGTACTTC.

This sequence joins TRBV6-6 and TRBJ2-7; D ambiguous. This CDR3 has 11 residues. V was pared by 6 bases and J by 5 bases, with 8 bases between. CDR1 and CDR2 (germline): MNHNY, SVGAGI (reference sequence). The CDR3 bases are TGTGCCAGCAGCTCCCCTAACGAGCAGTACTTC. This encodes CASSSPNEQYF.

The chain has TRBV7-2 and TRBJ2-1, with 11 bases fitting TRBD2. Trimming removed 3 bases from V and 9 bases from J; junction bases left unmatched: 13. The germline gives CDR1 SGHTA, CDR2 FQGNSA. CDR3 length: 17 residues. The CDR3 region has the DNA TGTGCCAGCAGCTTGGGGTTAGCGGGAGGGCCTAATGGTGAGCAGTTCTTC. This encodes CASSLGLAGGPNGEQFF. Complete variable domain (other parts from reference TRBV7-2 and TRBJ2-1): GAGVSQSPSNKVTEKGKDVELRCDPISGHTALYWYRQSLGQGLEFLIYFQGNSAPDKSGLPSDRFSAERTGGSVSTLTIQRTQQEDSAVYLCASSLGLAGGPNGEQFFGPGTRLTVL.